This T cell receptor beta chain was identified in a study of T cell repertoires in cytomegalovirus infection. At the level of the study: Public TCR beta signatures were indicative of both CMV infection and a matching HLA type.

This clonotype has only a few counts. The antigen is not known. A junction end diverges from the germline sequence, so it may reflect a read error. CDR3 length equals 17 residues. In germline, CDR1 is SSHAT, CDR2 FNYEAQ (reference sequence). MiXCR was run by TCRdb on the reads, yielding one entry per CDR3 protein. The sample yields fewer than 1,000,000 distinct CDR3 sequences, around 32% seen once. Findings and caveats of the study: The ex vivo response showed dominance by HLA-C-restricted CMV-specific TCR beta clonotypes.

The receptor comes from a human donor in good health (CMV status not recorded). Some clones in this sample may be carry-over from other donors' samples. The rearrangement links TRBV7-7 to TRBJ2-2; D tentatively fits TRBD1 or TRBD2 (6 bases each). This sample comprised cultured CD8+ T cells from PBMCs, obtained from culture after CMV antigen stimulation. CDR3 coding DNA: TGTGCTAGCAGCCCACTTACGTATAGGGGGGACACCGGGGAGCTGTTTTTT. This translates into CASSPLTYRGDTGELFF. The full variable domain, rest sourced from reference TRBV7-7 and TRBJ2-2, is GAGVSQSPRYKVTKRGQDVTLRCDPISSHATLYWYQQALGQGPEFLTYFNYEAQPDKSGLPSDRFSAERPEGSISTLTIQRTEQRDSAMYRCASSPLTYRGDTGELFFGEGSRLTVL.